This T cell receptor beta chain was documented in a study of T cell repertoires in MIS-A myocarditis. Looked up from germline, CDR1 is SGHNT and CDR2 is YYREEE (reference sequence). This CDR3 has 11 residues. TCRdb keeps only in-frame clones here, not all; method: immunoSEQ multiplex PCR. The data contain about 11,000 clones, roughly four fifths of them seen just once; the ten biggest clones take up about 30%. The sample comprised right ventricle heart tissue obtained at autopsy. The chain has TRBV5-4 and TRBJ2-1; no reliable D call. The clonotype originates from a man younger than 35 with fulminant myocarditis from multisystem inflammatory syndrome in adults (MIS-A) after COVID-19. The CDR3: CGVWLGDRQFF. In DNA, the CDR3 is TGTGGCGTGTGGCTAGGTGATCGGCAGTTCTTC.